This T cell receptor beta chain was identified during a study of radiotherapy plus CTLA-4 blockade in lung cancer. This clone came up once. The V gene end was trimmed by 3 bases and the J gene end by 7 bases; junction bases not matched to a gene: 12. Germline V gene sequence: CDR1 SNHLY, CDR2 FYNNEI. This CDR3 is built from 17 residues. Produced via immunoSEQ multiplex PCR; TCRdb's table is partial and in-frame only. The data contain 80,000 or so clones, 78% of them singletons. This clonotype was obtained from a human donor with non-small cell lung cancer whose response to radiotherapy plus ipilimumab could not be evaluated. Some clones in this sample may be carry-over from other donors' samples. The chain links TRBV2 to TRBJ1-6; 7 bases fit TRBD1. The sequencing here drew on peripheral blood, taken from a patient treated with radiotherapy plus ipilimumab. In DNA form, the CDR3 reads TGTGCCAGCAGTGACCGGGGTCCAGGGGGAATAAATTCACCCCTCCACTTT. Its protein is CASSDRGPGGINSPLHF.